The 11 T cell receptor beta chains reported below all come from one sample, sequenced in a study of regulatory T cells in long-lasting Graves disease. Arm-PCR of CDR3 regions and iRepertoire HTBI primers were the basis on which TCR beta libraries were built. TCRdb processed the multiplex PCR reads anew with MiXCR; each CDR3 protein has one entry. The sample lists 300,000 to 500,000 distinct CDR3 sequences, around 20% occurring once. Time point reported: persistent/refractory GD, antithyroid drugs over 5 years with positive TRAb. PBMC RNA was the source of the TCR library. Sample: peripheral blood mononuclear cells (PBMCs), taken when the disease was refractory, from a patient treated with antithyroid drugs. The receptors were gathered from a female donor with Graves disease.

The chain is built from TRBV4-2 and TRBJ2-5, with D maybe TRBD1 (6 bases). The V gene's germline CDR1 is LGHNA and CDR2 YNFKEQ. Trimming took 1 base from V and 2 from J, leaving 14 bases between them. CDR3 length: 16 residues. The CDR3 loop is CASSQAPRTDQETQYF. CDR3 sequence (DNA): TGTGCCAGCAGCCAAGCTCCTAGGACAGATCAAGAGACCCAGTACTTC.

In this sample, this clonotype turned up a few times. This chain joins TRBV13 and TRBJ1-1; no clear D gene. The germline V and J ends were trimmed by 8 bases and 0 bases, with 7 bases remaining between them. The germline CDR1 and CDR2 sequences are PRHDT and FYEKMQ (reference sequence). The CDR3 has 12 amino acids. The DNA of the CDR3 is TGTGCCAGCGGGAGCTTGAACACTGAAGCTTTCTTT. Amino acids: CASGSLNTEAFF.

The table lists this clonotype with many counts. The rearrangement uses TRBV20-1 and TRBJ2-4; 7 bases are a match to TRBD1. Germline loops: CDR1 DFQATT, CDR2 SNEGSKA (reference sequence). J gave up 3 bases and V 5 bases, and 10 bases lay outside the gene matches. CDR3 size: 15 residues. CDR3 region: CSARKTGTDKNIQYF. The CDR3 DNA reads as TGCAGTGCTCGAAAAACCGGGACAGACAAAAACATTCAGTACTTC.

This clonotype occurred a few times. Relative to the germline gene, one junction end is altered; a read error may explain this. This CDR3 is CASSYRLEPSCNEQFF. The CDR3 bases are TGTGCCAGCAGTTATCGACTAGAGCCCTCCTGCAATGAGCAGTTCTTC. V usage is TRBV6-2 or TRBV6-3 and J usage is TRBJ2-1, with D maybe TRBD2 (6 bases). The CDR3 is made up of 16 amino acids. The V gene's germline CDR1 is MNHEY and CDR2 SVGEGT.

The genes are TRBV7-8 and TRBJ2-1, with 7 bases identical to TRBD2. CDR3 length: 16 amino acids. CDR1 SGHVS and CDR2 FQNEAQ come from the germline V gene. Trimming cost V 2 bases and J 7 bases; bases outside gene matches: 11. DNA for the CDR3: TGTGCCAGCAGCTTAACTTTCGGGAGGCGACGGAATGAGCAGTTCTTC. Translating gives CASSLTFGRRRNEQFF.

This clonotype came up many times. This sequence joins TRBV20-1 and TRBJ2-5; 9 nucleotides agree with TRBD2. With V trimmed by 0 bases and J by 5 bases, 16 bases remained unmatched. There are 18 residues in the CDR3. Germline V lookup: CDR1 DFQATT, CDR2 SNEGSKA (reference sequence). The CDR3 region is CSARDSYRGGRAQETQYF. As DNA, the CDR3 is TGCAGTGCTAGAGATTCGTATCGTGGCGGGAGGGCCCAGGAGACCCAGTACTTC.

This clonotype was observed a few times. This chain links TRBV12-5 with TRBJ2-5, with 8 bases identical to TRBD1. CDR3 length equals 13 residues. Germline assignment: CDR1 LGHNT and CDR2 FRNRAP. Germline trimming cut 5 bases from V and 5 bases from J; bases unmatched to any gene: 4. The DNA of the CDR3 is TGTGCTAGTGGTGCAGGGGGCAAGGAGACCCAGTACTTC. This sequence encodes CASGAGGKETQYF.

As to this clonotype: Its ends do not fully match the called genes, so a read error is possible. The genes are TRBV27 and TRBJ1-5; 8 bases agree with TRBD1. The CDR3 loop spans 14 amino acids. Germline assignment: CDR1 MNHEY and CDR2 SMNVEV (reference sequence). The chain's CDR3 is CAGSLGTGGQPQHF. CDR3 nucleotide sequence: TGTGCCGGCAGTTTAGGGACAGGTGGGCAGCCCCAGCATTTT.

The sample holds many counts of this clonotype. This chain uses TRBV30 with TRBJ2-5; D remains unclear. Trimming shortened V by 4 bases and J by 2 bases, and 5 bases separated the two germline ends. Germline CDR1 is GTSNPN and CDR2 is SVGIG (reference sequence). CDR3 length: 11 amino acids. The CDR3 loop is CAWTHQETQYF. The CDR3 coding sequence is TGTGCCTGGACTCATCAAGAGACCCAGTACTTC.

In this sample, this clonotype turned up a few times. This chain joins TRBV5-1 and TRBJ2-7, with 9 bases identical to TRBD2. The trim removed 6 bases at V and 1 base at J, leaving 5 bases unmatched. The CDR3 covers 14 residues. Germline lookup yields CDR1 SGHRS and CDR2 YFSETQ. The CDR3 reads CASTVAGESYEQYF. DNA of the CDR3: TGCGCCAGCACTGTAGCGGGAGAATCCTACGAGCAGTACTTC.

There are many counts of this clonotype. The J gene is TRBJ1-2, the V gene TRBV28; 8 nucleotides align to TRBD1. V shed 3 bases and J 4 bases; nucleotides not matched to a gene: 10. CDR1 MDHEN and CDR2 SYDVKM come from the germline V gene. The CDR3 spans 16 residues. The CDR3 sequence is CASSLPGTGSLYGYTF. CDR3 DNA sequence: TGTGCCAGCAGTTTGCCCGGGACAGGATCCCTCTATGGCTACACCTTC.